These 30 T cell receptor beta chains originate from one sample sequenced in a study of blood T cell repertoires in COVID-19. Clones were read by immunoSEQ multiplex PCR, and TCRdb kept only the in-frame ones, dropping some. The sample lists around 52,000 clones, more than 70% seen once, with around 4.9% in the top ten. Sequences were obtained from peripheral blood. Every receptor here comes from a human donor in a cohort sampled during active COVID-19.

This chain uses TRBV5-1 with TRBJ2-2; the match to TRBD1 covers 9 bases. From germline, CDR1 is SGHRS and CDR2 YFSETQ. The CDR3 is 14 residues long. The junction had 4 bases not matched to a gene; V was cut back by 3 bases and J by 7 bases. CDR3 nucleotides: TGCGCCAGCAGCTCACAGGGGGCCCACGGGGAGCTGTTTTTT. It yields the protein CASSSQGAHGELFF.

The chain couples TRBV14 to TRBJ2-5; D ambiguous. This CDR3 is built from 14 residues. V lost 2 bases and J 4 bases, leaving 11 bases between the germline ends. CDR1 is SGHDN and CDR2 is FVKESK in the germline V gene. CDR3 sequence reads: CASSQRRYLETQYF. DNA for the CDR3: TGTGCCAGCAGCCAACGTCGGTACTTAGAGACCCAGTACTTC.

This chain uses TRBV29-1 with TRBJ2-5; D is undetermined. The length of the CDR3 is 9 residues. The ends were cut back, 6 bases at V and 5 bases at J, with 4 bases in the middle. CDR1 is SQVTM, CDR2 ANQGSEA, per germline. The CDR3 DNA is TGCAGCGTCGGGGAGACCCAGTACTTC. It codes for CSVGETQYF. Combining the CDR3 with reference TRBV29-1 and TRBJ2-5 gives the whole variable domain SAVISQKPSRDICQRGTSLTIQCQVDSQVTMMFWYRQQPGQSLTLIATANQGSEATYESGFVIDKFPISRPNLTFSTLTVSNMSPEDSSIYLCSVGETQYFGPGTRLLVL.

CDR3 nucleotide sequence: TGTGCCAGCAGCCAAGACGGGGGAGTTACGCAGTATTTT. This gives the protein CASSQDGGVTQYF. This rearrangement joins TRBV3-1 (or the pseudogene TRBV3-2) to TRBJ2-3; D perhaps matches TRBD2 (6 bases). In germline, CDR1 is LGHDT, CDR2 YNNKEL (reference sequence). Between the trimmed V and J ends, which lost 0 bases and 8 bases, there was a span of 9 bases. The CDR3 sequence is 13 residues long.

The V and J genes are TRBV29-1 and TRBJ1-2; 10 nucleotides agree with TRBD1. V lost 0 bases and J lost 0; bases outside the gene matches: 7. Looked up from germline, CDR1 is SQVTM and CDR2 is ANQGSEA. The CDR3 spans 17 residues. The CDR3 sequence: CSVEDIGTGVSNYGYTF. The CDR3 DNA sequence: TGCAGCGTTGAAGATATCGGGACAGGGGTTTCTAACTATGGCTACACCTTC.

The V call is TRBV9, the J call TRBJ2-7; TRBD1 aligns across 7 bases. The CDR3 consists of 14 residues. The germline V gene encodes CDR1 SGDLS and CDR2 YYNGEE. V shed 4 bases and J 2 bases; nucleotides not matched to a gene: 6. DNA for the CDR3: TGTGCCAGCAGCACCGGGACAGCAGCCTACGAGCAGTACTTC. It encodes CASSTGTAAYEQYF.

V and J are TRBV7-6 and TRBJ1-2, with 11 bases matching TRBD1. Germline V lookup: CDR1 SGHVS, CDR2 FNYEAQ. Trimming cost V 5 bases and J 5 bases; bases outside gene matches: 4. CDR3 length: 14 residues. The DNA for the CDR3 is TGTGCCAGCAGCCGGGGACAGGGGGGATATGGCTACACCTTC. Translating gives CASSRGQGGYGYTF.

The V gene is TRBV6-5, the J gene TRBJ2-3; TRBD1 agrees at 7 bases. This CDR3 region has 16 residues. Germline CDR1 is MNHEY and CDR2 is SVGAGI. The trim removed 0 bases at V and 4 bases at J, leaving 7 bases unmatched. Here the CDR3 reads CASSYSFTGVADTQYF. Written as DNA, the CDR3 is TGTGCCAGCAGTTACTCGTTTACAGGGGTGGCAGATACGCAGTATTTT.

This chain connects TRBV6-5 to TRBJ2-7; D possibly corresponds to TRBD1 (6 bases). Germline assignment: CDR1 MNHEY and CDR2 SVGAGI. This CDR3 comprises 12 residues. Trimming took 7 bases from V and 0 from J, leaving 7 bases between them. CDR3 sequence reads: CASKTGSYEQYF. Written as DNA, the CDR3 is TGTGCCAGCAAGACAGGCTCCTACGAGCAGTACTTC.

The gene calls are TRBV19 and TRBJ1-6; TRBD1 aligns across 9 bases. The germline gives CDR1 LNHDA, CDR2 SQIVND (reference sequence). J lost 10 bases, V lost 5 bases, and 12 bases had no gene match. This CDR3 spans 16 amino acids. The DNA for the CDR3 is TGTGCCAGTAGTCCCCGGGACAGGGAGATGGAATCACCCCTCCACTTT. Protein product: CASSPRDREMESPLHF.

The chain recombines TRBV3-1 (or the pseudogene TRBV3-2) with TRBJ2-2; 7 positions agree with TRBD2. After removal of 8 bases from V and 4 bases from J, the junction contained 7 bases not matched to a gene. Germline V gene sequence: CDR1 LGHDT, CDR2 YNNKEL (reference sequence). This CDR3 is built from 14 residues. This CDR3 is CASDGGISTGELFF. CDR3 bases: TGTGCCAGCGACGGGGGGATTTCCACCGGGGAGCTGTTTTTT.

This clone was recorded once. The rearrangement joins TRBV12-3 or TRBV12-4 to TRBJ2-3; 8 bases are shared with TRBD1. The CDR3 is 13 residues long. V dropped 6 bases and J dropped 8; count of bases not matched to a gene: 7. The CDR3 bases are TGTGCCAGCAGGGACGACAGGGGCAGTACGCAGTATTTT. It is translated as CASRDDRGSTQYF.

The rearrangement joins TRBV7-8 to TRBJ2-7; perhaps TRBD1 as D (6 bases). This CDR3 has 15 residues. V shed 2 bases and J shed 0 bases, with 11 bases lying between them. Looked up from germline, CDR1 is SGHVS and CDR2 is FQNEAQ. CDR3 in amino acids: CASSLWSGVSYEQYF. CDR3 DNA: TGTGCCAGCAGCTTATGGTCAGGGGTCTCCTACGAGCAGTACTTC.

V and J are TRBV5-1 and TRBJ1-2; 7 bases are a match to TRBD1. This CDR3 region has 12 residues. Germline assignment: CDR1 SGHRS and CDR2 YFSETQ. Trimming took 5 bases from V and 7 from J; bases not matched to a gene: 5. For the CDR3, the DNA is TGCGCCAGCAGGGGAGACAGGGCTGGCTACACCTTC. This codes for CASRGDRAGYTF.

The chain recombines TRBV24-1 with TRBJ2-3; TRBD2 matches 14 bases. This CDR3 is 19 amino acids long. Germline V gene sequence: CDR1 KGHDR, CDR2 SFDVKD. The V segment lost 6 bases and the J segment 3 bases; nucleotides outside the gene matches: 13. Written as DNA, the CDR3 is TGTGCCACCAGTCGTGGCATCCGGGGACTAGCGGGGGCTACAGATACGCAGTATTTT. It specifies CATSRGIRGLAGATDTQYF.

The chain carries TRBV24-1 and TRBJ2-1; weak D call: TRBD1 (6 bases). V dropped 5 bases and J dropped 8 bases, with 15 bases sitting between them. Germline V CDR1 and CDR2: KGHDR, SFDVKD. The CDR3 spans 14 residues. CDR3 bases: TGTGCCACCAGTGTTACGGGACAAGTATATGAGCAGTTCTTC. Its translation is CATSVTGQVYEQFF.

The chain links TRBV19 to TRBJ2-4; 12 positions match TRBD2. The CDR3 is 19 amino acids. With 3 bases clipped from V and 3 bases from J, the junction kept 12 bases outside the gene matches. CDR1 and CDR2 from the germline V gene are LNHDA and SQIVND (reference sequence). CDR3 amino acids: CASSINPSGGAWGKNIQYF. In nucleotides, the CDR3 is TGTGCCAGTAGTATTAATCCTAGCGGGGGGGCCTGGGGCAAAAACATTCAGTACTTC.

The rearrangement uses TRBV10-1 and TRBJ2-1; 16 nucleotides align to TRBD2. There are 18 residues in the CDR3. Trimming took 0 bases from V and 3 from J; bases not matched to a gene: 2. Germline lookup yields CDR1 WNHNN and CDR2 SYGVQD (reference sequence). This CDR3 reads CASSESGTSGGVYNEQFF. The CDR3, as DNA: TGCGCCAGCAGTGAGTCCGGGACTAGCGGGGGGGTCTACAATGAGCAGTTCTTC.

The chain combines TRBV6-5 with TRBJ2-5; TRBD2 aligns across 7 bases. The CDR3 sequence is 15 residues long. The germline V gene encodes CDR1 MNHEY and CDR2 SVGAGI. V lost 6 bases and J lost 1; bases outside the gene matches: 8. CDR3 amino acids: CASRPIAGVQETQYF. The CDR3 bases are TGTGCCAGCAGACCTATTGCGGGGGTCCAAGAGACCCAGTACTTC.

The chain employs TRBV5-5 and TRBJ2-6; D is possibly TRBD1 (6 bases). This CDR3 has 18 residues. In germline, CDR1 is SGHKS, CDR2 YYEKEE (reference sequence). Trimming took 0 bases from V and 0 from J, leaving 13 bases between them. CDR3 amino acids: CASSLELGALSGANVLTF. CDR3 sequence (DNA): TGTGCCAGCAGCTTGGAACTGGGGGCCCTCTCTGGGGCCAACGTCCTGACTTTC.

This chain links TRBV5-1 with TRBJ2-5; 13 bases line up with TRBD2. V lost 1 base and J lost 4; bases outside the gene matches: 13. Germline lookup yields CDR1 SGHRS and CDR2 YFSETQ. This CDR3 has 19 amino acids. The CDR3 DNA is TGCGCCAGCAGCTTGACCACTAGCGGGGGGGCCCGAGTTGGAGAGACCCAGTACTTC. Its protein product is CASSLTTSGGARVGETQYF.

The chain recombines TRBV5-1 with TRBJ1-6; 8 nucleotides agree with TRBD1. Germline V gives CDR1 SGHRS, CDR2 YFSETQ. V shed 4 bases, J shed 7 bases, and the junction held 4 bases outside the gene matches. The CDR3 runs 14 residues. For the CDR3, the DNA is TGCGCCAGCAGCAGCGGACAGGGAAATTCACCCCTCCACTTT. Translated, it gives CASSSGQGNSPLHF. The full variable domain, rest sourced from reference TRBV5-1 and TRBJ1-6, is KAGVTQTPRYLIKTRGQQVTLSCSPISGHRSVSWYQQTPGQGLQFLFEYFSETQRNKGNFPGRFSGRQFSNSRSEMNVSTLELGDSALYLCASSSGQGNSPLHFGNGTRLTVT.

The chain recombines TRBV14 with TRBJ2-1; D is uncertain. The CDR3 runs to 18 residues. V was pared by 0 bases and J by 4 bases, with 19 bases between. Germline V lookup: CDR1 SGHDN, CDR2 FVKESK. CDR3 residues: CASSQDRWVAASYNEQFF. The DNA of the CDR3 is TGTGCCAGCAGCCAAGATCGGTGGGTAGCAGCGAGTTACAATGAGCAGTTCTTC.

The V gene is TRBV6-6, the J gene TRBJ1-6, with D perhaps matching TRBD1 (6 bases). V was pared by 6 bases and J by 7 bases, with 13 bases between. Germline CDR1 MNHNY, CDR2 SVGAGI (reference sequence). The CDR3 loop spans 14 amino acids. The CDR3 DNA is TGTGCCAGCAGGGGGGGGGCCGTCAATTCACCCCTCCACTTT. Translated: CASRGGAVNSPLHF.

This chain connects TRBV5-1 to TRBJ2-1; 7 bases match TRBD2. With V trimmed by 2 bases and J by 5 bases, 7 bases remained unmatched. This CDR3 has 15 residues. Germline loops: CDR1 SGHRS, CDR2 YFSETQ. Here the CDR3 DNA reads TGCGCCAGCAGCTTCAGACTAGCTGACAACAATGAGCAGTTCTTC. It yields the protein CASSFRLADNNEQFF.

Here the CDR3 DNA reads TGTGCCAGCAGCTACGACAGGGATGGCACTGAAGCTTTCTTT. Translating gives CASSYDRDGTEAFF. The chain carries TRBV6-5 and TRBJ1-1; TRBD1 aligns across 7 bases. This CDR3 has 14 residues. The germline V gene has CDR1 MNHEY and CDR2 SVGAGI. J gave up 4 bases and V 6 bases, and 8 bases lay outside the gene matches.

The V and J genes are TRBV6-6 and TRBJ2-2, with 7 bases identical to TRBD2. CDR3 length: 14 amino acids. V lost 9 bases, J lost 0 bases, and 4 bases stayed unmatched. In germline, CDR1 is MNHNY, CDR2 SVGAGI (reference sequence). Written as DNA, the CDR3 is TGTGCCAGTCAGCGGGAATCGAACACCGGGGAGCTGTTTTTT. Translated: CASQRESNTGELFF.

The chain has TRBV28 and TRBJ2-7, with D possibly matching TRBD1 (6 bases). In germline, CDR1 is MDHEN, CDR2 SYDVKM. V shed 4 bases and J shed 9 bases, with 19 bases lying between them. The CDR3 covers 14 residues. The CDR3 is CASSSPGHQYGQYF. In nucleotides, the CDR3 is TGTGCCAGCAGTTCACCGGGACACCAGTATGGGCAGTACTTC.

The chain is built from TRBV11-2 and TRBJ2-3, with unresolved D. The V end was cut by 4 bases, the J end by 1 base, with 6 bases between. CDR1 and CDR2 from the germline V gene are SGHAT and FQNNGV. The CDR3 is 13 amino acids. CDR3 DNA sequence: TGTGCCAGCAGCTGGAGACGCACAGATACGCAGTATTTT. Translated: CASSWRRTDTQYF.

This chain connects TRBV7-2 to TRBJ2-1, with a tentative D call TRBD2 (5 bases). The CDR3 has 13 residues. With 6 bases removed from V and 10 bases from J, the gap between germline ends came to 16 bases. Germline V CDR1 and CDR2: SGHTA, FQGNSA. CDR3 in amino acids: CASSPLGRGEQFF. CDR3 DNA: TGTGCCAGCAGTCCCCTCGGCCGGGGAGAGCAGTTCTTC. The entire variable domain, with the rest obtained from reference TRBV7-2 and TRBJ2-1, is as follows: GAGVSQSPSNKVTEKGKDVELRCDPISGHTALYWYRQSLGQGLEFLIYFQGNSAPDKSGLPSDRFSAERTGGSVSTLTIQRTQQEDSAVYLCASSPLGRGEQFFGPGTRLTVL.